Listed here are 21 T cell receptor beta chains from one sample, sequenced in a study of vaccination and CD4 T cells after COVID-19. Treatment described: roughly 11-day PBMC culture with coronavirus spike peptide pools or control peptides (ViraFEST assay). Sequencing of DNA taken from cultured CD4+ T cells relied on the Oncomine TCR Beta short-read assay. One entry per CDR3 protein results from TCRdb running MiXCR on the PCR reads. The sample records about 10,000 distinct CDR3 sequences, 25% to 35% being singletons. What these receptors recognize is not known. Material: CD4+ T cells from blood, cultured in vitro, obtained after SARS-CoV-2 vaccination. These receptors were obtained from a human donor who had recovered from COVID-19.

The genes are TRBV4-2 and TRBJ1-5; D is uncertain. CDR1 is LGHNA and CDR2 is YNFKEQ in the germline V gene. This CDR3 comprises 16 residues. Deletions cut 1 base from V and 1 base from J, with 11 bases between. CDR3 region: CASSQGLGKSNQPQHF. The CDR3 DNA reads as TGTGCCAGCAGCCAAGGCCTCGGAAAGAGCAATCAGCCCCAGCATTTT.

In this sample, this clonotype turned up a few times. V is TRBV12-1 and J is TRBJ2-6; the table gives TRBD2 as D, unverified against the DNA. TRBV12-1 is flagged as a pseudogene. The CDR3 has 18 residues. CDR3 in amino acids: CAQILGSAANSGANVLTF. The CDR3 nucleotides are TGTGCCCAGATACTGGGGTCAGCGGCTAACTCTGGGGCCAACGTCCTGACTTTC.

The V gene is TRBV10-3, the J gene TRBJ2-7; TRBD1 aligns across 10 bases. The CDR3 extends over 14 amino acids. Germline-derived CDR1 and CDR2 are ENHRY and SYGVKD. The J segment lost 4 bases and the V segment lost 6 bases, leaving 6 bases of the junction unmatched. CDR3 bases: TGTGCCATCAGAAATGACAGGGGGCATTACGAGCAGTACTTC. Amino acid sequence: CAIRNDRGHYEQYF.

Only a few counts were recorded for this clonotype. CDR3 bases: TGTGCCAGCAGCTCTAGCGGGACTGAGCAGTACTTC. Its protein product is CASSSSGTEQYF. This chain connects TRBV6-2 or TRBV6-3 to TRBJ2-7; 9 bases line up with TRBD2. This CDR3 spans 12 amino acids. V was pared by 6 bases and J by 7 bases, with 4 bases of the junction left unmatched. Germline V gives CDR1 MNHEY, CDR2 SVGEGT.

The gene calls are TRBV5-1 and TRBJ1-1; D call uncertain. The CDR3 contains 14 residues. Trimming took off 2 bases at V and 1 base at J, with 9 bases between the two ends. Germline V gene data show CDR1 as SGHRS and CDR2 as YFSETQ. The CDR3, as DNA: TGCGCCAGCAGCTTCGGGCAGACGAACACTGAAGCTTTCTTT. Its protein product is CASSFGQTNTEAFF.

By share of the sample, this clonotype is medium-sized (0.01 to 0.1%). This sequence joins TRBV20-1 and TRBJ1-5; D gene ambiguous. Trimming shortened V by 7 bases and J by 6 bases, and 10 bases separated the two germline ends. The CDR3 covers 11 residues. CDR1 is DFQATT and CDR2 is SNEGSKA in the germline V gene (reference sequence). Written as DNA, the CDR3 is TGCAGTGTCGCAGGAGGTCAGCCCCAGCATTTT. It codes for CSVAGGQPQHF.

This rearrangement joins TRBV20-1 to TRBJ2-7; 12 nucleotides line up with TRBD2. The germline CDR1 and CDR2 sequences are DFQATT and SNEGSKA (reference sequence). The V and J ends lost 1 base and 2 bases, in that order; junction bases with no gene match: 6. CDR3 length: 16 residues. DNA of the CDR3: TGCAGTGCTAGAGTGGGACTAGCGGGCGTGCCCTACGAGCAGTACTTC. Protein sequence: CSARVGLAGVPYEQYF.

The genes are TRBV20-1 and TRBJ2-2; possibly TRBD1 for D (5 bases). The CDR3 consists of 14 residues. The ends were cut back, 3 bases at V and 2 bases at J, with 10 bases in the middle. Germline CDR1 reads DFQATT; CDR2 reads SNEGSKA (reference sequence). The CDR3 loop reads CSARLGANTGELFF. CDR3 DNA: TGCAGTGCTAGGCTAGGGGCTAACACCGGGGAGCTGTTTTTT.

J is TRBJ2-1 and V is TRBV10-1; perhaps TRBD2 as D (6 bases). CDR3 length equals 14 residues. Germline-derived CDR1 and CDR2 are WNHNN and SYGVQD (reference sequence). V lost 3 bases, J lost 7 bases, and 13 bases lay in between. The CDR3 loop is CASSDGGTRNEQFF. CDR3 coding DNA: TGCGCCAGCAGTGACGGGGGTACGAGAAATGAGCAGTTCTTC.

The chain uses TRBV11-1 and TRBJ2-1; D is possibly TRBD2 (6 bases). The germline V and J ends were trimmed by 1 base and 14 bases, with 12 bases remaining between them. Germline V CDR1 and CDR2: SGHAT, FQDESV (reference sequence). The CDR3 covers 12 residues. CDR3 loop: CASSLGAGSEFF. CDR3 bases: TGTGCCAGCAGCTTAGGCGCGGGAAGCGAGTTCTTC.

This chain links TRBV21-1 with TRBJ2-2; TRBD1, the table's D call, lacks a check against the DNA. TRBV21-1 is a pseudogene locus. The length of the CDR3 is 15 residues. DNA for the CDR3: TGTGCCAGCAGAAAGGACAGGGAGGAGACCGGGGAGCTGTTTTTT. As protein: CASRKDREETGELFF.

This clonotype was picked up one time. This chain uses TRBV20-1 with TRBJ2-4, with 7 bases that match TRBD1. CDR3 length equals 12 residues. The junction had 4 bases not matched to a gene; V was cut back by 5 bases and J by 6 bases. The V gene's germline CDR1 is DFQATT and CDR2 SNEGSKA (reference sequence). The CDR3 DNA follows: TGCAGTGCTTCAGGGGGTGCAAACATTCAGTACTTC. It codes for CSASGGANIQYF.

A few counts support this clonotype. The chain employs TRBV25-1 and TRBJ2-4; D assignment may be TRBD1 or TRBD2 (5 bases each). The germline V gene encodes CDR1 MGHDK and CDR2 SYGVNS. The CDR3 length is 13 residues. Trimming took off 3 bases at V and 6 bases at J, with 9 bases between the two ends. CDR3 DNA sequence: TGTGCCAGCAGTGACTGGGACCTAAACATTCAGTACTTC. This encodes CASSDWDLNIQYF. Full variable domain (outside the CDR3, taken from reference TRBV25-1 and TRBJ2-4): EADIYQTPRYLVIGTGKKITLECSQTMGHDKMYWYQQDPGMELHLIHYSYGVNSTEKGDLSSESTVSRIRTEHFPLTLESARPSHTSQYLCASSDWDLNIQYFGAGTRLSVL.

V is TRBV30 and J is TRBJ1-6; D unresolved. There are 12 residues in the CDR3. Germline V lookup: CDR1 GTSNPN, CDR2 SVGIG (reference sequence). Trimming left V 1 base short and J 6 bases short, with 4 bases between. The CDR3 loop is CAWSGINSPLHF. CDR3 DNA: TGTGCCTGGAGTGGGATTAATTCACCCCTCCACTTT.

This clonotype was recorded a few times. V gene TRBV7-8 combines with J gene TRBJ2-7; TRBD2 matches at 7 bases. The CDR3 extends over 14 amino acids. J was trimmed by 3 bases and V by 5 bases; bases with no gene match: 7. The germline gives CDR1 SGHVS, CDR2 FQNEAQ. The CDR3 spells CASSPRWGGYEQYF. The DNA of the CDR3 is TGTGCCAGCAGCCCCCGCTGGGGGGGCTACGAGCAGTACTTC.

The chain carries TRBV20-1 and TRBJ2-5, with TRBD2 matching 9 bases. The V segment lost 5 bases and the J segment 4 bases; nucleotides outside the gene matches: 8. The CDR3 is made up of 14 amino acids. Germline assignment: CDR1 DFQATT and CDR2 SNEGSKA (reference sequence). CDR3 amino acids: CSAGPGLALETQYF. The CDR3, as DNA: TGCAGTGCTGGGCCGGGACTAGCTCTAGAGACCCAGTACTTC.

The chain recombines TRBV4-2 with TRBJ2-5; D remains unclear. The CDR3 is made up of 14 amino acids. Looked up from germline, CDR1 is LGHNA and CDR2 is YNFKEQ. Trimming left V 4 bases short and J 4 bases short, with 13 bases between. CDR3 in DNA: TGTGCCAGCAGCCCTCACAAGGAAGGAGAGACCCAGTACTTC. It translates to CASSPHKEGETQYF.

V is TRBV6-1 and J is TRBJ1-4, with 8 bases fitting TRBD1. The CDR3 has 15 amino acids. V dropped 2 bases and J dropped 7; count of bases not matched to a gene: 6. CDR1 MNHNS and CDR2 SASEGT come from the germline V gene. In DNA, the CDR3 is TGTGCCAGCAGTGAAAATACAGGGGGTGCTGAAAAACTGTTTTTT. It specifies CASSENTGGAEKLFF.

The chain combines TRBV19 with TRBJ2-5; tentative D call: TRBD1 (7 bases). With 2 bases removed from V and 7 bases from J, the gap between germline ends came to 8 bases. The germline V gene has CDR1 LNHDA and CDR2 SQIVND (reference sequence). This CDR3 is built from 12 residues. The CDR3 region has the DNA TGTGCCAGTAGTATACAGGGGGGGACCCAGTACTTC. This sequence encodes CASSIQGGTQYF. The full variable domain, completed using reference TRBV19 and TRBJ2-5, is DGGITQSPKYLFRKEGQNVTLSCEQNLNHDAMYWYRQDPGQGLRLIYYSQIVNDFQKGDIAEGYSVSREKKESFPLTVTSAQKNPTAFYLCASSIQGGTQYFGPGTRLLVL.

This chain uses TRBV10-1 with TRBJ2-2, with D unclear. Germline loops: CDR1 WNHNN, CDR2 SYGVQD (reference sequence). There are 12 residues in the CDR3. V was trimmed by 3 bases and J by 3 bases, leaving 2 bases between them. The CDR3 region has the DNA TGCGCCAGCAGTGAAGACACCGGGGAGCTGTTTTTT. It encodes CASSEDTGELFF.

CDR3 residues: CATSNPGGHNEQFF. CDR3 coding DNA: TGTGCCACCAGTAACCCAGGGGGCCACAATGAGCAGTTCTTC. The V and J genes are TRBV24-1 and TRBJ2-1; 8 positions match TRBD1. Germline trimming cut 6 bases from V and 5 bases from J; bases unmatched to any gene: 5. CDR1 is KGHDR, CDR2 SFDVKD, per germline. There are 14 residues in the CDR3.